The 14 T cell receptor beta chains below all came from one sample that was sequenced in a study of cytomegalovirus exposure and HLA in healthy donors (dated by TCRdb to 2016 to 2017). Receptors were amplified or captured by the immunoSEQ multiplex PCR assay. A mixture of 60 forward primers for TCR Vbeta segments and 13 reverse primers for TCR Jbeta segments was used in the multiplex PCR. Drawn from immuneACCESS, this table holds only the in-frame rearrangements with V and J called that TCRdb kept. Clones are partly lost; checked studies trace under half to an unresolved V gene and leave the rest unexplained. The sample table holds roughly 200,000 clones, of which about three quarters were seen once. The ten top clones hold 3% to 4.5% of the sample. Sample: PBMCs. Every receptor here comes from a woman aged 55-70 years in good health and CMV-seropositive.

Here the CDR3 DNA reads TGTGCCAGCAGCGATTGGGACAGGGGTAGCGAGCAGTACTTC. Translation gives CASSDWDRGSEQYF. The chain joins TRBV9 to TRBJ2-7; 10 bases are a match to TRBD1. V lost 3 bases and J lost 6; bases outside the gene matches: 6. The CDR3 loop spans 14 amino acids. Looked up from germline, CDR1 is SGDLS and CDR2 is YYNGEE.

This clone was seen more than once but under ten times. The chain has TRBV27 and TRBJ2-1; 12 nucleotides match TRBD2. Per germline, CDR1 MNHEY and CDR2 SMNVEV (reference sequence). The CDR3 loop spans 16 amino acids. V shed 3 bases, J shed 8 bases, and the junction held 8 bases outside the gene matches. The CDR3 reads CASSFFPSGGADEQFF. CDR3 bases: TGTGCCAGCAGTTTCTTCCCTAGCGGGGGGGCCGATGAGCAGTTCTTC.

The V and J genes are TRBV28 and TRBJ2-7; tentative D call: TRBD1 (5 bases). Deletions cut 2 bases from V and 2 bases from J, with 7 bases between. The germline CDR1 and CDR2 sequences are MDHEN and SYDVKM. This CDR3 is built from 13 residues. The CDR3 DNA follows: TGTGCCAGCAGTTTAGGGGCCACCTACGAGCAGTACTTC. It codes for CASSLGATYEQYF.

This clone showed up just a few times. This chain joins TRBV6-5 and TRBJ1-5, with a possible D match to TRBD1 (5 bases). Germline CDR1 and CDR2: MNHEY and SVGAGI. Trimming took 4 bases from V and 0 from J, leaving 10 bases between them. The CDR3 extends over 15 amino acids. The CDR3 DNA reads TGTGCCAGCAGTTCGTTACAGGCTAGCAATCAGCCCCAGCATTTT. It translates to CASSSLQASNQPQHF.

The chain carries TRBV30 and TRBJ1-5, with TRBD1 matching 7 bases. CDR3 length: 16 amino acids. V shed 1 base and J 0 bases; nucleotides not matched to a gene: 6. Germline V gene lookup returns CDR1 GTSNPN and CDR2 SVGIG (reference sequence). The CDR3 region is CAWSDWTGYSNQPQHF. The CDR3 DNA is TGTGCCTGGAGTGACTGGACAGGTTATAGCAATCAGCCCCAGCATTTT.

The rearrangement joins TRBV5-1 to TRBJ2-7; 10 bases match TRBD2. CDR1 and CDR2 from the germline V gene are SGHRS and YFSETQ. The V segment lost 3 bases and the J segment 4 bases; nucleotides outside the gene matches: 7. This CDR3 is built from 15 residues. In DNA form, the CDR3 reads TGCGCCAGCAGCTCCCCCAGCGGGAGGGTGTACGAGCAGTACTTC. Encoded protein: CASSSPSGRVYEQYF.

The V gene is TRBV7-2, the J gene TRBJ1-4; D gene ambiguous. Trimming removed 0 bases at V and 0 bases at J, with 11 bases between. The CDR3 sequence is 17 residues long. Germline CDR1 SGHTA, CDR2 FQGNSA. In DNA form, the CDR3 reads TGTGCCAGCAGCTTAGCGGGTGCGGCTACAACTAATGAAAAACTGTTTTTT. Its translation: CASSLAGAATTNEKLFF.

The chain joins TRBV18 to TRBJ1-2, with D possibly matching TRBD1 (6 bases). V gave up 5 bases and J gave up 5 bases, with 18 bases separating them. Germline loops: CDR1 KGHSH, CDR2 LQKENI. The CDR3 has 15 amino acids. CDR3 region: CASSAYRDDPYGYTF. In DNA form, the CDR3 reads TGTGCCAGCTCAGCCTACAGGGACGACCCTTATGGCTACACCTTC.

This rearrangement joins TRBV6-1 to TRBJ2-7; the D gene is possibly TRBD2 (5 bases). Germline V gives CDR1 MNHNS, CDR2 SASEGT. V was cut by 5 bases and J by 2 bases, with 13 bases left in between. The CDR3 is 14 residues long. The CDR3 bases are TGTGCCAGCAGTAAACTAGTCGAGACCTACGAGCAGTACTTC. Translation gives CASSKLVETYEQYF.

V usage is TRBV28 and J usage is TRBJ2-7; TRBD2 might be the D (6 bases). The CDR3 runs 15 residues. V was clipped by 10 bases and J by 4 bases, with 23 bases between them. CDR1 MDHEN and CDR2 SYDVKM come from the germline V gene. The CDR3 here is CATVFSGGTEYEQYF. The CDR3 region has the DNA TGTGCCACCGTCTTTAGTGGAGGGACCGAGTACGAGCAGTACTTC.

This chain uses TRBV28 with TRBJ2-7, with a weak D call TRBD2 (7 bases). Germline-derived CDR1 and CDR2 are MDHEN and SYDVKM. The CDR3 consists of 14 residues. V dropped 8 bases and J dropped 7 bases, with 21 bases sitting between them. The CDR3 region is CASDEGGGLGEQYF. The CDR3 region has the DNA TGTGCCAGCGACGAAGGGGGGGGCTTGGGTGAGCAGTACTTC.

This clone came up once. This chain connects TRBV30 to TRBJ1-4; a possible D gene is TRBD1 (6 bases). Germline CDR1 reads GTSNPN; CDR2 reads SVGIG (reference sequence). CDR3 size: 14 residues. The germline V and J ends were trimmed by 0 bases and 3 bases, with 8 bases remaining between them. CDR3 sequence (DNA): TGTGCCTGGAGTGTAGGGGGATCTAATGAAAAACTGTTTTTT. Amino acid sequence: CAWSVGGSNEKLFF.

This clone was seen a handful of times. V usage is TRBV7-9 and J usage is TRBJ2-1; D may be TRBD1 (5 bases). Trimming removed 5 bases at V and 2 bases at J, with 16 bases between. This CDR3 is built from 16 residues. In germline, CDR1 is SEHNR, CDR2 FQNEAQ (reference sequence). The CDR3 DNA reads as TGTGCCAGCAGCCGCAGGCAGGGTGTACCCTACAATGAGCAGTTCTTC. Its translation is CASSRRQGVPYNEQFF.

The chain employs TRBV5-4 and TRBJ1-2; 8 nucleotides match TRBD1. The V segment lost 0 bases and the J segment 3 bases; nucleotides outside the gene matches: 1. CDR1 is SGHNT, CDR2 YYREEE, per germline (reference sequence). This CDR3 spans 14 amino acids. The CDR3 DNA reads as TGTGCCAGCAGCTTGGCGACAGGGGACTATGGCTACACCTTC. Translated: CASSLATGDYGYTF.